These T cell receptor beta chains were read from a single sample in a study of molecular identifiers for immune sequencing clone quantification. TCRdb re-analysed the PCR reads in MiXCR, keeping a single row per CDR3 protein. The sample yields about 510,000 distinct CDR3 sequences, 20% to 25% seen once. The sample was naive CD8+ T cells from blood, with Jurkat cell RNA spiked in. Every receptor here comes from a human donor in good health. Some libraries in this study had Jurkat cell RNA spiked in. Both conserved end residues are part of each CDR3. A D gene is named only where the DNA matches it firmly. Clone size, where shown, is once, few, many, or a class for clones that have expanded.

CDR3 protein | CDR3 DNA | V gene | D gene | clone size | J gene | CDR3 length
CASSFYRGGLDTQYF | TGTGCCAGCAGTTTTTACAGGGGAGGGTTAGATACGCAGTATTTT | TRBV28 | . | many | TRBJ2-3 | 15
CASSLMGDADTQYF | TGTGCCAGCAGTTTAATGGGGGATGCAGATACGCAGTATTTT | TRBV27 | . | many | TRBJ2-3 | 14
CASSFPRSRDRAYGYTF | TGTGCCAGCAGTTTCCCTCGATCCCGGGACAGGGCCTATGGCTACACCTTC | TRBV28 | TRBD1 | many | TRBJ1-2 | 17
CASSLTRSGGHEKLFF | TGTGCCAGCAGTTTAACCCGTTCCGGAGGGCATGAAAAACTGTTTTTT | TRBV6-2/TRBV6-3 | . | few | TRBJ1-4 | 16
CASCRDRGLTNEKLFF | TGCGCCAGCTGCCGGGACCGCGGGCTTACTAATGAAAAACTGTTTTTT | TRBV23-1 | . | . | TRBJ1-4 | 16
CASSDLGPPATDTQYF | TGTGCCAGCAGTGACTTGGGCCCACCTGCCACAGATACGCAGTATTTT | TRBV6-2/TRBV6-3 | . | few | TRBJ2-3 | 16
CSAPTSIEETQYF | TGCAGTGCCCCGACTAGCATCGAAGAGACCCAGTACTTC | TRBV20-1 | TRBD2 | many | TRBJ2-5 | 13
CASSYVSGKETQYF | TGTGCCAGCAGTTACGTAAGCGGGAAAGAGACCCAGTACTTC | TRBV6-2/TRBV6-3 | TRBD2 | few | TRBJ2-5 | 14
CASSLSQGSEAFF | TGTGCCAGCAGCTTAAGTCAGGGTTCTGAAGCTTTCTTT | TRBV7-2 | . | many | TRBJ1-1 | 13
CASSLGEGGNEQYF | TGTGCCAGCAGCTTAGGGGAGGGCGGGAACGAGCAGTACTTC | TRBV13 | . | . | TRBJ2-7 | 14
CASSAEATNGQVLEETQYF | TGTGCCAGCAGCGCCGAGGCGACAAACGGACAGGTGCTTGAAGAGACCCAGTACTTC | TRBV9 | TRBD1 | few | TRBJ2-5 | 19
CASVSLDYAGELFF | TGTGCCAGCGTAAGCTTAGATTACGCCGGGGAGCTGTTTTTT | TRBV6-2/TRBV6-3 | . | . | TRBJ2-2 | 14
CAFHPKGAETQYF | TGCGCCTTCCATCCGAAGGGGGCCGAGACCCAGTACTTC | TRBV4-3 | TRBD1 | . | TRBJ2-5 | 13
CASSLGDSFAGELFF | TGTGCCAGCAGCTTGGGGGACAGTTTCGCCGGGGAGCTGTTTTTT | TRBV7-9 | TRBD1 | many | TRBJ2-2 | 15
CASSYGQGVSHEQYF | TGTGCCAGCAGTTATGGACAGGGGGTCTCCCACGAGCAGTACTTC | TRBV27 | TRBD1 | . | TRBJ2-7 | 15
CSASPTDYNEQFF | TGCAGTGCTAGTCCAACGGACTACAATGAGCAGTTCTTC | TRBV20-1 | . | few | TRBJ2-1 | 13
CASSQGPQGEANYGYTF | TGCGCCAGCAGCCAAGGACCCCAGGGAGAAGCTAACTATGGCTACACCTTC | TRBV4-1 | . | . | TRBJ1-2 | 17
CASISTSHSTDTQYF | TGTGCCAGCATCTCGACTAGCCACTCTACAGATACGCAGTATTTT | TRBV7-9 | TRBD2 | many | TRBJ2-3 | 15
CASSPDIVLSLGTEAFF | TGTGCCAGCAGCCCGGACATAGTACTAAGCTTGGGCACTGAAGCTTTCTTT | TRBV7-9 | . | . | TRBJ1-1 | 17
CASSLRQGRPTEAFF | TGTGCCAGCAGCCTGCGACAGGGCCGGCCCACTGAAGCTTTCTTT | TRBV5-5 | TRBD1 | many | TRBJ1-1 | 15
CASRPLQGASYGYTF | TGTGCCAGCAGACCCCTACAGGGGGCCTCCTATGGCTACACCTTC | TRBV6-5 | TRBD1 | . | TRBJ1-2 | 15
CASSIASGRAETQYF | TGTGCCAGTAGCATAGCCTCCGGCAGAGCAGAGACCCAGTACTTC | TRBV19 | . | many | TRBJ2-5 | 15
CSARDHSLSGGSSYEQYF | TGCAGCGCTAGAGACCACTCACTATCGGGGGGGAGCTCCTACGAGCAGTACTTC | TRBV20-1 | TRBD2 | . | TRBJ2-7 | 18
CASSSRAIKAFF | TGTGCCAGCAGCTCGAGGGCCATAAAAGCTTTCTTT | TRBV13 | . | many | TRBJ1-1 | 12
CASTWTGGYYGYTF | TGTGCCAGCACTTGGACAGGGGGTTATTATGGCTACACCTTC | TRBV2 | TRBD1 | few | TRBJ1-2 | 14
CASSHPQGNGNTIYF | TGTGCCAGCAGCCACCCACAGGGAAACGGAAACACCATATATTTT | TRBV11-3 | . | few | TRBJ1-3 | 15
CASSYSSDSADTQYF | TGTGCCAGCAGTTACTCGTCCGACAGTGCAGATACGCAGTATTTT | TRBV6-6 | . | many | TRBJ2-3 | 15
CASSKVEGEGGRPDTQYF | TGTGCCAGCAGCAAAGTTGAGGGTGAAGGCGGGAGGCCAGATACGCAGTATTTT | TRBV21-1 | . | many | TRBJ2-3 | 18
CASSYQVRNTEAFF | TGTGCCAGCAGTTACCAGGTTAGGAACACTGAAGCTTTCTTT | TRBV6-5 | . | many | TRBJ1-1 | 14
CASRGPGLSGANVLTF | TGTGCCAGCAGAGGCCCGGGACTGTCTGGGGCCAACGTCCTGACTTTC | TRBV7-9 | . | few | TRBJ2-6 | 16
CASRTTGGGETQYF | TGTGCCAGCAGAACTACGGGCGGGGGAGAGACCCAGTACTTC | TRBV28 | TRBD2 | few | TRBJ2-5 | 14